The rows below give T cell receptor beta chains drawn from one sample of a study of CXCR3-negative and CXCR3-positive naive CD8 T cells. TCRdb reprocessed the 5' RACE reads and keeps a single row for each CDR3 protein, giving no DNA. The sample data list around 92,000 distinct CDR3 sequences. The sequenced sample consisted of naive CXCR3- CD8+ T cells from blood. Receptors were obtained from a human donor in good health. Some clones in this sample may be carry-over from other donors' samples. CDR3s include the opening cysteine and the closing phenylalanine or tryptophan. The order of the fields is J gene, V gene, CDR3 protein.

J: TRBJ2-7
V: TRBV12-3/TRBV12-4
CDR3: CASTLPINGYRGGDYEQYF

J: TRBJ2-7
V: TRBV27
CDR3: CASSLSRGAYEQYF

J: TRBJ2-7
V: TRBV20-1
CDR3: CSARDRREGEQYF

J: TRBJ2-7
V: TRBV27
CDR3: CASSLSGGSYEQYF

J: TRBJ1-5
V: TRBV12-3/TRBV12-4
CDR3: CASSENSNQPQHF

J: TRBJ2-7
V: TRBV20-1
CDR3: CSATKTGSYEQYF

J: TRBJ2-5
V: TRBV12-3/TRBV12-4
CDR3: CASSLPRVAGPETQYF

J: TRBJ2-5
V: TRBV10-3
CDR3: CAISEPTLQETQYF

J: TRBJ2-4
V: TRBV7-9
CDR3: CASSLGASFQYF

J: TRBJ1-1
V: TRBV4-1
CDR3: CASSQAAGMNTEAFF

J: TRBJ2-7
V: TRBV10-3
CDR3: CAISEGYEQYF

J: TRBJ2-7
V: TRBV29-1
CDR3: CSVELGSGTSYEQYF

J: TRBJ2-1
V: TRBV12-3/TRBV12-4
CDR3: CASSLLTGGRGDEQFF

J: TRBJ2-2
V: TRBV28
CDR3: CASSLHTSSTGELFF

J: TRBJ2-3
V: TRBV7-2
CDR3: CASSPDPGLGGDTQYF

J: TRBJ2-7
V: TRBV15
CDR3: CATSREILRTTGRSYEQYF

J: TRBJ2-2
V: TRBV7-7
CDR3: CASSLVTGANTGELFF

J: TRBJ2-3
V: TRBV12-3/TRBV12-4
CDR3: CASSRDSTDTQYF

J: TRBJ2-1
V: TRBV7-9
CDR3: CASSLSATAYNEQFF

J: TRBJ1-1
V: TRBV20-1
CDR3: CSARDKVTEAFF

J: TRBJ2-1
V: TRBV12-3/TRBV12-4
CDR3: CASSFPGGGAFNEQFF

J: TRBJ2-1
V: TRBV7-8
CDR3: CASSLSWGVPYNEQFF

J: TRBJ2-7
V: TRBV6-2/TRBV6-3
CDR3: CASSIDRGPYEQYF

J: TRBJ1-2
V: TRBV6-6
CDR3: CASSYGSSNYGYTF

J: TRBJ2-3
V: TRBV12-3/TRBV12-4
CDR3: CASSPRGGGSTDTQYF

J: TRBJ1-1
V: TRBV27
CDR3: CASKQGYRYTEAFF

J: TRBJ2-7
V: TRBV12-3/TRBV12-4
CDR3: CASSFELPGGSYEQYF

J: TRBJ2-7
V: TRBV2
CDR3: CASSEGRPSGQAYEQYF

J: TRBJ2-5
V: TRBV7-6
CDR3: CASSFRQIKQETQYF

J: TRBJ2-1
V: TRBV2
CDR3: CASSVQPERPRDEQFF

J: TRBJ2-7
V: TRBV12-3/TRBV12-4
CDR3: CASSSSSEQYF

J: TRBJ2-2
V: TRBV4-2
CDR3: CASSQELGNTGELFF

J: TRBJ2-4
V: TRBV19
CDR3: CASTTQGYGGNIQYF

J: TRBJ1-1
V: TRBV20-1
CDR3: CSARDNRGTTEAFF

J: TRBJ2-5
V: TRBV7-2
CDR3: CASSSLTANQETQYF

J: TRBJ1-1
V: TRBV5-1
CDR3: CASKYEAATEAFF

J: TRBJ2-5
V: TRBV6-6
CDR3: CASGAGRTTQETQYF

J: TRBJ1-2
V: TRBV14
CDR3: CASSQDPGHGDGYTF

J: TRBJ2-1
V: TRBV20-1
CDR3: CSARGLGGNEQFF

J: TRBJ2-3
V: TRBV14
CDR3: CASSQFAGGTDTQYF

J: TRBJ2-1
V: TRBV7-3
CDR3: CASSLTPRGETNEQFF

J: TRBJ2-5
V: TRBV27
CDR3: CASSPLFGGDFGTQYF

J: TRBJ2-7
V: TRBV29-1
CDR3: CSVGGTGDINEQYF

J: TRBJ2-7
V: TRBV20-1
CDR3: CSAESLWGIGYEQYF

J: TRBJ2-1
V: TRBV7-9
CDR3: CASSLDPGRDNEQFF

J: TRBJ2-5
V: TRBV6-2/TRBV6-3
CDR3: CASRRRDYPQETQYF

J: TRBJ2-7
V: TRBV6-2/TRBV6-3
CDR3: CASSPEDRTLYEQYF

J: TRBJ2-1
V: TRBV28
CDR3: CASSPHRQPIVQFF

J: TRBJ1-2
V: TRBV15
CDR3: CATSRDNDRTPDTF

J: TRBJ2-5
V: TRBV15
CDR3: CATSRDGAAQETQYF

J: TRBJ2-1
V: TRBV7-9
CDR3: CASRASSGGAPYNEQFF

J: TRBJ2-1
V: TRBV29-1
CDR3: CSVVKREVNEQFF

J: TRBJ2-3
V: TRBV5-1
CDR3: CASSLAVSGGAPDTQYF